This TCR beta chain was captured by sequencing in a study of T cell repertoires in cytomegalovirus infection. General study results and limits: The cumulative frequency of public TCR beta families identified carriers of CMV plus the relevant HLA. Clonotype analysis showed dominance of the ex vivo response by HLA-C-restricted CMV-specific TCR beta clonotypes.

The CDR3 sequence is 16 residues long. With 3 bases removed from V and 4 bases from J, the gap between germline ends came to 18 bases. CDR1 and CDR2 from the germline V gene are LNHDA and SQIVND (reference sequence). As to this clonotype: The antigen remains undetermined.

Using its own MiXCR run on the reads, TCRdb lists one record per CDR3 protein. The data show roughly 500,000 distinct CDR3 sequences, with 15% to 20% seen just once and 20% to 30% held by the top ten. The source is a human donor in good health (CMV status not recorded). Some clones in this sample may be carry-over from other donors' samples. Sequencing was done on a sample of CD8+ T cells from PBMCs. The J gene is TRBJ1-1, the V gene TRBV19; the D gene is possibly TRBD1 (5 bases). The CDR3 is CASSMLGEVLSTEAFF. The CDR3 nucleotides read TGTGCCAGTAGTATGTTGGGGGAGGTTTTATCCACTGAAGCTTTCTTT.